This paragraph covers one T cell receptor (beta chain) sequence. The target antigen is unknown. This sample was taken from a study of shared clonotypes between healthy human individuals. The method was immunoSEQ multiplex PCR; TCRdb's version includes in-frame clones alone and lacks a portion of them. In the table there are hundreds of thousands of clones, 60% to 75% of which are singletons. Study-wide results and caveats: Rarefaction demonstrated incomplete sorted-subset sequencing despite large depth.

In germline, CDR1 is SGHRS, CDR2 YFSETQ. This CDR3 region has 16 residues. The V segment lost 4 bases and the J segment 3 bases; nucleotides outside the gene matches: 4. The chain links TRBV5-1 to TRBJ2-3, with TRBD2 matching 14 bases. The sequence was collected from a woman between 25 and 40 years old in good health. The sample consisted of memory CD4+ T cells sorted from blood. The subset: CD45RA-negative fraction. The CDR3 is CASSRGLAGVTDTQYF. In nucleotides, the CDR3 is TGCGCCAGCAGCAGGGGACTAGCGGGGGTAACAGATACGCAGTATTTT.